This T cell receptor beta chain derives from a study of blood T cell repertoires in COVID-19. Clones were read by immunoSEQ multiplex PCR, and TCRdb kept only the in-frame ones, dropping some. The data contain about 390,000 clones, approximately 90% of them singletons. This CDR3 is 14 amino acids long. The germline gives CDR1 KGHSH, CDR2 LQKENI. V was clipped by 1 base and J by 4 bases; unmatched bases: 2. Clinical history as reported by participants underpinned cohort assignment. The source material was PBMCs or T cells enriched from blood (not recorded which). The rearrangement links TRBV18 to TRBJ1-1; 8 nucleotides match TRBD1. This clonotype was sampled from a woman in her 50s who had recovered from COVID-19. This CDR3 is CASSPRTGSTEAFF. The CDR3 bases are TGTGCCAGCTCACCACGGACAGGGAGCACTGAAGCTTTCTTT.